These T cell receptor beta chains were read from a single sample in a study of CD8 T cells in ankylosing spondylitis. TCRdb reprocessed the 5' RACE reads via MiXCR and lists one record per CDR3 protein. This sample yields fewer than 250,000 distinct CDR3 sequences, of which over 30% are seen a single time; around 4.4% belongs to the top ten. Sample: blood, either unsorted or a sorted T cell fraction (not recorded which). All receptors come from a male donor with ankylosing spondylitis or in good health (not recorded which). Each CDR3 is given with its conserved first and last residue. Each record gives: clone size, V gene, D gene, J gene, CDR3 protein, CDR3 DNA. D genes are given only for firm matches. Rows may omit the clone size; those that give it use once, few, many or a size class.

.,TRBV20-1,TRBD2,TRBJ2-1,CSARELAGQNLNEQFF,TGCAGTGCTAGAGAGCTAGCGGGGCAGAACCTCAATGAGCAGTTCTTC
.,TRBV10-3,TRBD1,TRBJ2-1,CAISESGTGKFF,TGTGCCATCAGTGAGTCCGGGACAGGGAAGTTCTTC
.,TRBV9,.,TRBJ2-7,CASTHEQYF,TGTGCCAGCACGCACGAGCAGTACTTC
few,TRBV20-1,.,TRBJ2-3,CSARDWGTRTDTQYF,TGCAGTGCTAGAGATTGGGGGACCCGCACAGATACGCAGTATTTT
.,TRBV9,.,TRBJ1-1,CASSVAGWDEAFF,TGTGCCAGCAGCGTGGCAGGGTGGGACGAAGCTTTCTTT
.,TRBV20-1,.,TRBJ1-5,CSARDSLRGNQPQHF,TGCAGTGCTAGAGATTCCCTCAGGGGCAATCAGCCCCAGCATTTT
.,TRBV29-1,TRBD1,TRBJ2-5,CSVEAKDRGTGTQYF,TGCAGCGTTGAAGCCAAGGACAGGGGGACGGGGACCCAGTACTTC
.,TRBV5-1,.,TRBJ2-1,CASSLRQGLYNEQFF,TGCGCCAGCAGCTTGAGACAGGGACTATACAATGAGCAGTTCTTC
.,TRBV20-1,.,TRBJ2-3,CSARGGGGADTQYF,TGCAGTGCTAGGGGCGGGGGCGGGGCAGATACGCAGTATTTT
.,TRBV27,.,TRBJ2-7,CASRRHSVGSYEQYF,TGTGCCAGCAGACGTCATTCTGTGGGATCCTACGAGCAGTACTTC
many,TRBV20-1,.,TRBJ1-2,CSAPIGAARDGYTF,TGCAGTGCTCCGATAGGGGCGGCAAGGGATGGCTACACCTTC
many,TRBV20-1,.,TRBJ2-1,CSARRMLGAHNEQFF,TGCAGTGCTAGACGTATGCTGGGGGCACACAATGAGCAGTTCTTC
few,TRBV15,.,TRBJ1-6,CATSNLGNSPLHF,TGTGCCACGAGTAACCTCGGGAATTCACCCCTCCACTTT
.,TRBV10-2,TRBD2,TRBJ2-7,CASRTSDSYEQYF,TGCGCCAGCAGGACTAGCGACTCCTACGAGCAGTACTTC
.,TRBV5-1,TRBD2,TRBJ2-3,CASSLPGLAGVRADTQYF,TGCGCCAGCAGCTTACCGGGACTAGCGGGGGTCCGGGCAGATACGCAGTATTTT
.,TRBV12-3/TRBV12-4,.,TRBJ2-7,CASSVRVSSEQYF,TGTGCCAGCAGTGTCCGGGTTTCCTCCGAGCAGTACTTC
few,TRBV7-8,.,TRBJ2-3,CASSLWADTQYF,TGTGCCAGCAGCTTATGGGCGGATACGCAGTATTTT
.,TRBV5-1,TRBD1,TRBJ2-3,CASSLQGVADTQYF,TGCGCCAGCAGCTTACAGGGGGTTGCAGATACGCAGTATTTT
few,TRBV18,.,TRBJ2-7,CASSPRQDSYEQYF,TGTGCCAGCTCACCAAGGCAGGACTCCTACGAGCAGTACTTC
.,TRBV12-3/TRBV12-4,.,TRBJ2-2,CASRRDTGELFF,TGTGCCAGCAGGAGGGACACCGGGGAGCTGTTTTTT
.,TRBV6-5,.,TRBJ1-5,CASSYSWGGNQPQHF,TGTGCCAGCAGTTACTCGTGGGGGGGCAATCAGCCCCAGCATTTT
few,TRBV29-1,.,TRBJ2-4,CSVEEGGNIQYF,TGCAGCGTTGAGGAAGGGGGAAACATTCAGTACTTC
.,TRBV5-5,TRBD1,TRBJ2-4,CASSLTGSLVIAKNIQYF,TGTGCCAGCAGCCTGACAGGGAGTTTAGTAATAGCCAAAAACATTCAGTACTTC
.,TRBV29-1,TRBD2,TRBJ2-3,CSGAAGGANGDTQYF,TGCAGCGGGGCCGCCGGGGGGGCCAACGGAGATACGCAGTATTTT
many,TRBV20-1,.,TRBJ2-7,CSASTHQGGYEQYF,TGCAGTGCTAGCACCCATCAGGGCGGGTACGAGCAGTACTTC
.,TRBV29-1,TRBD1,TRBJ1-2,CSVVVGETGEDYGYTF,TGCAGCGTTGTAGTAGGGGAGACAGGGGAGGACTATGGCTACACCTTC
.,TRBV5-6,.,TRBJ2-1,CASSLSGRGYWNEQFF,TGTGCCAGCAGCTTAAGCGGTAGGGGCTATTGGAATGAGCAGTTCTTC
few,TRBV27,.,TRBJ2-7,CASIHLAYEQYF,TGTGCCAGCATCCACCTAGCCTACGAGCAGTACTTC
.,TRBV6-5,TRBD1,TRBJ2-7,CASSYPGQRYEQYF,TGTGCCAGCAGTTACCCGGGACAGAGATACGAGCAGTACTTC
.,TRBV20-1,.,TRBJ2-3,CSAEGPPVADTQYF,TGCAGCGCTGAGGGCCCCCCCGTTGCAGATACGCAGTATTTT
few,TRBV7-2,TRBD2,TRBJ2-7,CASSLEAGGYEQYF,TGTGCCAGCAGCTTAGAAGCGGGGGGCTACGAGCAGTACTTC
few,TRBV7-9,TRBD2,TRBJ2-7,CASSSRDYSYEQYF,TGTGCCAGCAGCTCCCGGGACTACTCCTACGAGCAGTACTTC
.,TRBV27,.,TRBJ2-3,CASSLEDRTDTQYF,TGTGCCAGCAGTTTAGAGGATCGCACAGATACGCAGTATTTT
.,TRBV20-1,.,TRBJ1-2,CSARNLNGYTF,TGCAGTGCTAGAAACCTTAACGGCTACACCTTC
.,TRBV11-2,TRBD1,TRBJ1-1,CASSPRPGQGTEAFF,TGTGCCAGCAGCCCACGTCCGGGACAGGGCACTGAAGCTTTCTTT
.,TRBV20-1,.,TRBJ2-7,CSASSGDSYEQYF,TGCAGTGCCTCATCCGGAGATAGCTACGAGCAGTACTTC
.,TRBV7-2,.,TRBJ2-2,CASSPFGEFGYGELFF,TGTGCCAGCAGCCCCTTTGGGGAGTTCGGCTACGGGGAGCTGTTTTTT
.,TRBV5-1,.,TRBJ1-1,CASSLGQAVPEAFF,TGCGCCAGCAGCTTGGGACAGGCCGTCCCTGAAGCTTTCTTT
once,TRBV20-1,.,TRBJ1-5,CSASLGSSSNQPQHF,TGCAGTGCTAGCCTGGGATCCTCGAGCAATCAGCCCCAGCATTTT
.,TRBV20-1,.,TRBJ1-4,CSASPGKTNEKLFF,TGCAGTGCTAGTCCGGGAAAAACTAATGAAAAACTGTTTTTT
.,TRBV12-3/TRBV12-4,.,TRBJ1-3,CASSGNTIYF,TGTGCCAGCAGTGGAAACACCATATATTTT
few,TRBV27,.,TRBJ2-5,CASSLDMGRQKETQYF,TGTGCCAGCAGTTTAGACATGGGACGGCAAAAAGAGACCCAGTACTTC
.,TRBV12-3/TRBV12-4,.,TRBJ2-2,CASSLWPRESNTGELFF,TGTGCCAGCAGTTTATGGCCCAGGGAATCGAACACCGGGGAGCTGTTTTTT
few,TRBV29-1,.,TRBJ1-1,CSATRGGTEAFF,TGCAGCGCGACCCGGGGGGGCACTGAAGCTTTCTTT
.,TRBV5-1,.,TRBJ1-1,CASSFSGTEAFF,TGCGCCAGCAGCTTTAGCGGGACTGAAGCTTTCTTT
.,TRBV20-1,.,TRBJ2-4,CSARATANKNIQYF,TGCAGTGCTAGGGCGACAGCTAACAAAAACATTCAGTACTTC